Presented here are 2 T cell receptor beta chains from one specimen sequenced in a study of blood T cell repertoires in COVID-19. Sequencing was performed with immunoSEQ multiplex PCR; in TCRdb, only in-frame clones are kept and a portion is missing. Seen here are approximately 390,000 clones, approximately 86% observed once, and the top ten hold roughly 1.9%. Sequencing was carried out using PBMCs or T cells enriched from blood (not recorded which). The receptors were sampled from a woman between 35 and 50 years old with acute COVID-19.

The V call is TRBV18, the J call TRBJ1-4, with 8 positions matching TRBD1. The CDR3 length is 16 residues. The germline gives CDR1 KGHSH, CDR2 LQKENI. V lost 3 bases to trimming and J lost 0 bases; unmatched junction nucleotides: 3. CDR3 protein: CASSPQGAATNEKLFF. As DNA, the CDR3 is TGTGCCAGCTCACCCCAGGGGGCAGCAACTAATGAAAAACTGTTTTTT.

The V gene is TRBV9, the J gene TRBJ2-3, with 7 bases identical to TRBD2. This CDR3 spans 14 amino acids. The junction had 9 bases not matched to a gene; V was cut back by 6 bases and J by 5 bases. Germline V gene lookup returns CDR1 SGDLS and CDR2 YYNGEE. The CDR3 reads CASNLGRGLDTQYF. The DNA for the CDR3 is TGTGCCAGCAATCTAGGGCGGGGGTTAGATACGCAGTATTTT.